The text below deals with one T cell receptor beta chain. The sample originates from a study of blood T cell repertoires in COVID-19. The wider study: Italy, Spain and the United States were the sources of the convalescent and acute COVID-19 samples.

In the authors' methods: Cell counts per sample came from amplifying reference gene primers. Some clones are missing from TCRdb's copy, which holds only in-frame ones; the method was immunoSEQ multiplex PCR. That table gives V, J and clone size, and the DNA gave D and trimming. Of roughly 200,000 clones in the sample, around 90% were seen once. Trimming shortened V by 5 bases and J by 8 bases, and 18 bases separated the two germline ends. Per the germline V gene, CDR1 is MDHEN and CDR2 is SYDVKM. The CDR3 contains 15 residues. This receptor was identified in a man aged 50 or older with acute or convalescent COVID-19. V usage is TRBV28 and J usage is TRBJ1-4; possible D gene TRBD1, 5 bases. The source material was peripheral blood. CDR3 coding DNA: TGTGCCAGCAGTCCAGGGTGGGGCGTGGAGGAAAAACTGTTTTTT. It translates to CASSPGWGVEEKLFF.